This is a list of T cell receptor beta chains from one sample in a study of blood T cells in healthy people across ages. TCRdb independently ran MiXCR on the 5' RACE reads; one entry per CDR3 protein. The sample lists about 800,000 distinct CDR3 sequences, approximately 25% occurring once. This sample also belongs to another study, concerning T cells of mothers and their children.

Material for sequencing was blood. All receptors derive from a boy between 10 and 17 years old in good health. Both conserved end residues are part of each CDR3. Each record gives: J gene, V gene, clone size, D gene, CDR3 DNA, CDR3 protein. The D gene is left open where the match is weak. Size is stated for part of the rows, as once, few or many counts, or as a class when the clone is expanded.

J gene: TRBJ2-3; V gene: TRBV5-1; clone size: NA; D gene: TRBD1; CDR3 DNA: TGCGCCGGCAGCATCAGGGGGAGCGCAGATACGCAGTATTTT; CDR3 protein: CAGSIRGSADTQYF
J gene: TRBJ1-2; V gene: TRBV6-6; clone size: NA; D gene: NA; CDR3 DNA: TGTGCCAGCAGTTACGACGGGGACTATGGCTACACCTTC; CDR3 protein: CASSYDGDYGYTF
J gene: TRBJ2-5; V gene: TRBV5-1; clone size: many; D gene: TRBD2; CDR3 DNA: TGCGCCAGCAGCTTGGCTTCGGCGGGAGGCCAAGAGACCCAGTACTTC; CDR3 protein: CASSLASAGGQETQYF
J gene: TRBJ2-1; V gene: TRBV7-9; clone size: few; D gene: TRBD2; CDR3 DNA: TGTGCCAGCATCAACCCCTCGTCCGGACTAGCGGGGGGAAGTGAGCAGTTCTTC; CDR3 protein: CASINPSSGLAGGSEQFF
J gene: TRBJ2-1; V gene: TRBV12-3/TRBV12-4; clone size: few; D gene: TRBD2; CDR3 DNA: TGTGCCAGCGGGGGGGGTGAGCAGTTCTTC; CDR3 protein: CASGGGEQFF
J gene: TRBJ2-3; V gene: TRBV14; clone size: NA; D gene: TRBD2; CDR3 DNA: TGTGCCAGCAGCCCCCGGGGGCTAGCGGGAGGTACGGATACGCAGTATTTT; CDR3 protein: CASSPRGLAGGTDTQYF
J gene: TRBJ1-5; V gene: TRBV27; clone size: NA; D gene: TRBD1; CDR3 DNA: TGTGCCAGCAGTAGACAGGGGGCTAAGGGGAGCAATCAGCCCCAGCATTTT; CDR3 protein: CASSRQGAKGSNQPQHF
J gene: TRBJ2-1; V gene: TRBV27; clone size: NA; D gene: TRBD2; CDR3 DNA: TGTGCCAGCAGTGGGAGACTAGCGGGGGGGCCAAACAATGAGCAGTTCTTC; CDR3 protein: CASSGRLAGGPNNEQFF
J gene: TRBJ2-7; V gene: TRBV4-3; clone size: few; D gene: TRBD2; CDR3 DNA: TGCGCCAGCAGCCAAGTGTCTAGCGGGGTAACGGACGAGCAGTACTTC; CDR3 protein: CASSQVSSGVTDEQYF
J gene: TRBJ2-5; V gene: TRBV28; clone size: NA; D gene: TRBD1; CDR3 DNA: TGTGCCAGCAGTTTGCCAGGGGGCTGGTCCCAGTACTTC; CDR3 protein: CASSLPGGWSQYF
J gene: TRBJ2-5; V gene: TRBV29-1; clone size: NA; D gene: TRBD2; CDR3 DNA: TGCAGCGTTGACTGGCTAGCGGGAGGAGGAGGGGAGACCCAGTACTTC; CDR3 protein: CSVDWLAGGGGETQYF
J gene: TRBJ1-6; V gene: TRBV10-3; clone size: few; D gene: NA; CDR3 DNA: TGTGCCATCAGTGGGGAGGTTAATTCACCCCTCCACTTT; CDR3 protein: CAISGEVNSPLHF
J gene: TRBJ1-1; V gene: TRBV29-1; clone size: few; D gene: NA; CDR3 DNA: TGCAGCGTACAAGCTGAGAACACTGAAGCTTTCTTT; CDR3 protein: CSVQAENTEAFF
J gene: TRBJ2-7; V gene: TRBV7-6; clone size: NA; D gene: NA; CDR3 DNA: TGTGCCAGCAGCGATAACAGGGAGAGCTCCTACGAGCAGTACTTC; CDR3 protein: CASSDNRESSYEQYF
J gene: TRBJ2-3; V gene: TRBV5-1; clone size: few; D gene: NA; CDR3 DNA: TGCGCCAGCAGCTTGGTCTCCTTGGGGGCAGATACGCAGTATTTT; CDR3 protein: CASSLVSLGADTQYF
J gene: TRBJ2-7; V gene: TRBV4-1; clone size: NA; D gene: TRBD2; CDR3 DNA: TGCGCCAGCAGCCAAGTAACTAGCGGATACGAGCAGTACTTC; CDR3 protein: CASSQVTSGYEQYF
J gene: TRBJ2-4; V gene: TRBV30; clone size: NA; D gene: NA; CDR3 DNA: TGTGCCTGGAGTAAGGGGGGGGCCAAAAACATTCAGTACTTC; CDR3 protein: CAWSKGGAKNIQYF
J gene: TRBJ1-1; V gene: TRBV3-1; clone size: NA; D gene: NA; CDR3 DNA: TGTGCCAGCAGTCGCGCTGGACAGTTCAACACTGAAGCTTTCTTT; CDR3 protein: CASSRAGQFNTEAFF
J gene: TRBJ2-1; V gene: TRBV15; clone size: NA; D gene: NA; CDR3 DNA: TGTGCCACCAGCTCGGGACCGAGCTCCTACAATGAGCAGTTCTTC; CDR3 protein: CATSSGPSSYNEQFF
J gene: TRBJ2-7; V gene: TRBV4-3; clone size: few; D gene: NA; CDR3 DNA: TGCGCCAGCAGCGAAGGGAGGGGGGACGAGCAGTACTTC; CDR3 protein: CASSEGRGDEQYF
J gene: TRBJ2-7; V gene: TRBV10-3; clone size: NA; D gene: NA; CDR3 DNA: TGTGCCATCAGGGGGGACATCTACGAGCAGTACTTC; CDR3 protein: CAIRGDIYEQYF
J gene: TRBJ2-3; V gene: TRBV29-1; clone size: few; D gene: NA; CDR3 DNA: TGCAGCGTTGTAACTAGTGCAGATACGCAGTATTTT; CDR3 protein: CSVVTSADTQYF
J gene: TRBJ2-2; V gene: TRBV27; clone size: few; D gene: TRBD2; CDR3 DNA: TGTGCCAGCAGTTTTGGGACTAGCTTTACCGGGGAGCTGTTTTTT; CDR3 protein: CASSFGTSFTGELFF
J gene: TRBJ2-3; V gene: TRBV29-1; clone size: few; D gene: NA; CDR3 DNA: TGCAGCGTGATATCAAGGGGACAAGATACGCAGTATTTT; CDR3 protein: CSVISRGQDTQYF
J gene: TRBJ1-5; V gene: TRBV2; clone size: once; D gene: NA; CDR3 DNA: TGTGCCAGCAGTTCGGAGACAGGCCAGGAACAGCCCCAGCATTTT; CDR3 protein: CASSSETGQEQPQHF
J gene: TRBJ1-2; V gene: TRBV2; clone size: NA; D gene: TRBD1; CDR3 DNA: TGTGCCAGCAGCCTAGGACAGGACCCTAACTATGGCTACACCTTC; CDR3 protein: CASSLGQDPNYGYTF
J gene: TRBJ2-5; V gene: TRBV5-5; clone size: few; D gene: TRBD2; CDR3 DNA: TGTGCCAGCAGCGCGCAACCGGGACTAGCGGCTAGATCGGCCCAGTACTTC; CDR3 protein: CASSAQPGLAARSAQYF
J gene: TRBJ1-1; V gene: TRBV20-1; clone size: NA; D gene: NA; CDR3 DNA: TGCAGTGCTAGAGACCCCGGCCGGACGGCTTTT; CDR3 protein: CSARDPGRTAF
J gene: TRBJ2-4; V gene: TRBV6-2/TRBV6-3; clone size: few; D gene: TRBD2; CDR3 DNA: TGTGCCAGCAGTATGACGGGACTAGCGACCAAAAACATTCAGTGCTTC; CDR3 protein: CASSMTGLATKNIQCF
J gene: TRBJ2-5; V gene: TRBV29-1; clone size: few; D gene: NA; CDR3 DNA: TGCAGCGTTGACCGGATCCAAGAGACCCAGTACTTC; CDR3 protein: CSVDRIQETQYF
J gene: TRBJ1-1; V gene: TRBV20-1; clone size: NA; D gene: TRBD1; CDR3 DNA: TGCAGTGCTAGAGCTCGGGACAGGGGCCGTATGAACACTGAAGCTTTCTTT; CDR3 protein: CSARARDRGRMNTEAFF
J gene: TRBJ1-5; V gene: TRBV4-3; clone size: NA; D gene: NA; CDR3 DNA: TGCGCCAGCAGCCAAGATTTGAGTCGGAGCAATCAGCCCCAGCATTTT; CDR3 protein: CASSQDLSRSNQPQHF
J gene: TRBJ1-5; V gene: TRBV5-1; clone size: NA; D gene: NA; CDR3 DNA: TGCGCCAGCAGCGTGGGAGGGCTGTTCACCAGGTCAGCCCAGCATTTT; CDR3 protein: CASSVGGLFTRSAQHF
J gene: TRBJ2-7; V gene: TRBV30; clone size: NA; D gene: NA; CDR3 DNA: TGTGCCTGGAGTGTCTTGGATTCCTACGAGCAGTACTTC; CDR3 protein: CAWSVLDSYEQYF
J gene: TRBJ2-5; V gene: TRBV7-2; clone size: few; D gene: NA; CDR3 DNA: TGTGCCAGCAGCTTAGAGAAGAGGGCCGCAGAGGAGACCCAGTACTTC; CDR3 protein: CASSLEKRAAEETQYF
J gene: TRBJ2-2; V gene: TRBV3-1; clone size: NA; D gene: NA; CDR3 DNA: TGTGCCAGCAGCCTCGGGACACCGGCAACCGGGGAGCTGTTTTTT; CDR3 protein: CASSLGTPATGELFF
J gene: TRBJ2-3; V gene: TRBV20-1; clone size: few; D gene: TRBD2; CDR3 DNA: TGCAGTGCTAGAGATTCAACTAGCGGGGGGGCTACTACGCAGTATTTT; CDR3 protein: CSARDSTSGGATTQYF
J gene: TRBJ2-5; V gene: TRBV7-2; clone size: NA; D gene: TRBD1; CDR3 DNA: TGTGCCAGCAGCCCGACAGGGGGCCTGTACCAAGAGACCCAGTACTTC; CDR3 protein: CASSPTGGLYQETQYF
J gene: TRBJ2-5; V gene: TRBV7-2; clone size: few; D gene: NA; CDR3 DNA: TGTGCCAGCAGCTTCCAGCAAGAGACCCGGTACTTC; CDR3 protein: CASSFQQETRYF
J gene: TRBJ2-2; V gene: TRBV7-9; clone size: few; D gene: TRBD1; CDR3 DNA: TGTGCCAGCAGCACCGACAGGGCTAACACCGGGGAGCTGTTTTTT; CDR3 protein: CASSTDRANTGELFF
J gene: TRBJ2-3; V gene: TRBV5-1; clone size: NA; D gene: TRBD2; CDR3 DNA: TGCGCCAGCAGCTTGGAACACCTAGCGGGGGGACGCACAGATACGCAGTATTTT; CDR3 protein: CASSLEHLAGGRTDTQYF
J gene: TRBJ2-6; V gene: TRBV27; clone size: few; D gene: TRBD1; CDR3 DNA: TGTGCCAGCAGTTTCCGGACAGGGACATCCTCTGGGGCCAACGTCCTGACTTTC; CDR3 protein: CASSFRTGTSSGANVLTF